A selection of T cell receptor beta chains follows, all from one sample in a study of regulatory T cells in long-lasting Graves disease. TCRdb passed the multiplex PCR reads through MiXCR, listing each CDR3 protein once. The table has some 430,000 distinct CDR3 sequences, 20% to 25% seen once. The sample in question was peripheral blood mononuclear cells (PBMCs), obtained when the disease was refractory, from a patient treated with antithyroid drugs. The receptor set was obtained from a female donor with Graves disease. The CDR3 runs from the conserved cysteine through the conserved F or W. The order of the fields is CDR3 DNA, CDR3 protein, clone size, J gene, D gene, V gene. A D gene is named only where the DNA matches it firmly. Size is omitted from some rows. Given values are once, few, many or a class for expanded clones.

CDR3 DNA: TGTGCCAGCAGACGGACTAGCGGGCCCTACAATGAGCAGTTCTTC
CDR3 protein: CASRRTSGPYNEQFF
clone size: few
J gene: TRBJ2-1
D gene: TRBD2
V gene: TRBV14

CDR3 DNA: TGTGCCAGCAGCCCCTACCAGTCCCAAGAGACCCAGTACTTC
CDR3 protein: CASSPYQSQETQYF
clone size: .
J gene: TRBJ2-5
D gene: .
V gene: TRBV7-9

CDR3 DNA: TGTACCAGCAGTGATGGGGTGACAGGGCGATCTCTCTTC
CDR3 protein: CTSSDGVTGRSLF
clone size: .
J gene: TRBJ2-7
D gene: TRBD1
V gene: TRBV6-1

CDR3 DNA: TGTGCCAGCAGCCCCAGGGCGGAGAACACTGAAGCTTTCTTT
CDR3 protein: CASSPRAENTEAFF
clone size: .
J gene: TRBJ1-1
D gene: .
V gene: TRBV7-2

CDR3 DNA: TGCGCCAGCAGCTTGGCAGGATGGAACACTGAAGCTTTCTTT
CDR3 protein: CASSLAGWNTEAFF
clone size: many
J gene: TRBJ1-1
D gene: .
V gene: TRBV5-1

CDR3 DNA: TGTGCCAGCAGTTACTCCCACAGCTCCTGCGAGCAGTACTTC
CDR3 protein: CASSYSHSSCEQYF
clone size: few
J gene: TRBJ2-7
D gene: .
V gene: TRBV6-5

CDR3 DNA: TGTGCCAGCAGCAGCGGGAGTGGTTACGGGGAGCTGTTTTTT
CDR3 protein: CASSSGSGYGELFF
clone size: many
J gene: TRBJ2-2
D gene: TRBD2
V gene: TRBV27

CDR3 DNA: TGTGCCAGCAGCCGTAAAGGGGCTGGCGGGAAGGCAAACGAGCAGTACTTC
CDR3 protein: CASSRKGAGGKANEQYF
clone size: many
J gene: TRBJ2-7
D gene: .
V gene: TRBV7-2

CDR3 DNA: TGTGCCAGCAGTTACCTAGCGGGTACCTACGAGCAGTACTTC
CDR3 protein: CASSYLAGTYEQYF
clone size: many
J gene: TRBJ2-7
D gene: TRBD2
V gene: TRBV6-5

CDR3 DNA: TGTGCCAGCAGCTTAGAGCAGTTCCAAGAGACCCAGTACTTC
CDR3 protein: CASSLEQFQETQYF
clone size: many
J gene: TRBJ2-5
D gene: .
V gene: TRBV11-2

CDR3 DNA: TGTGCCAGCAGTTTTTGGGACACCGGGGAGCTGTTTTTT
CDR3 protein: CASSFWDTGELFF
clone size: many
J gene: TRBJ2-2
D gene: .
V gene: TRBV12-3/TRBV12-4

CDR3 DNA: TGTGCCAGCAGTGCTGAGACTGACTATGGCTACACCTTC
CDR3 protein: CASSAETDYGYTF
clone size: many
J gene: TRBJ1-2
D gene: .
V gene: TRBV2

CDR3 DNA: TGTGCCAGCAGCTTTTACAGGGGCGAGGGCAATCAGCCCCAGCATTTT
CDR3 protein: CASSFYRGEGNQPQHF
clone size: .
J gene: TRBJ1-5
D gene: TRBD1
V gene: TRBV5-1

CDR3 DNA: TGTGCCAGCAGCGTGTCCGGGACAGGGGGCCTTGGCAATCAGCCCCAGCATTTT
CDR3 protein: CASSVSGTGGLGNQPQHF
clone size: .
J gene: TRBJ1-5
D gene: TRBD1
V gene: TRBV7-9

CDR3 DNA: TGCAGCGTCGGGGAGCGGGTATCCTACGAGCAGTACTTC
CDR3 protein: CSVGERVSYEQYF
clone size: .
J gene: TRBJ2-7
D gene: .
V gene: TRBV29-1